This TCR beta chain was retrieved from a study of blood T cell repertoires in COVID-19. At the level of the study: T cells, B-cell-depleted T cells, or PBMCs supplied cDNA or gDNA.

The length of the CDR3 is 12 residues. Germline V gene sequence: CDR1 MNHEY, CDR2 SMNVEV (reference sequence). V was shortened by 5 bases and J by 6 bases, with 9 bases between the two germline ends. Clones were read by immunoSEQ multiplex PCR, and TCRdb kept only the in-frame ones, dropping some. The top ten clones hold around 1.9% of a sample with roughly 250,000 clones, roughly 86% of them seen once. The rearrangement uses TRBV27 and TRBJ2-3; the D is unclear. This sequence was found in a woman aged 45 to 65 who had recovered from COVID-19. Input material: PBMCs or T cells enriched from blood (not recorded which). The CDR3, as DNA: TGTGCCAGCAGTCCCCACGGGGATACGCAGTATTTT. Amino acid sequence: CASSPHGDTQYF.